This entry describes one TCR beta chain. Its antigen is currently unknown. V lost 8 bases and J lost 5; bases outside the gene matches: 8. This CDR3 has 14 amino acids. Germline lookup yields CDR1 PRHDT and CDR2 FYEKMQ (reference sequence). The PCR employed 60 Vbeta primers together with 13 Jbeta primers. Only in-frame clones appear in the TCRdb table, and some are missing; sequencing was by immunoSEQ multiplex PCR. The sample carries almost 90,000 clones, less than 85% recorded once. This entry belongs to a study of cytomegalovirus exposure and HLA in healthy donors. Study findings and constraints: V- and J-gene trimming of TCR beta was linked (in a later analysis) to a missense DCLRE1C variant. Later work found that TCR association rates differed between HLA loci; DRB1 had the most and HLA-C the fewest. The study put 150 to 200 TCR beta chains on its list as cytomegalovirus-associated.

This chain uses TRBV13 with TRBJ1-3; 8 bases fit TRBD1. The sequence derives from a man aged 35 to 55 in good health and CMV-seropositive. Material for sequencing was PBMCs. Written as DNA, the CDR3 is TGTGCCAGCTATGCACAGGGGGGTAGAAACACCATATATTTT. Residues: CASYAQGGRNTIYF.